This is a list of T cell receptor beta chains from one sample in a study of CD8 T cells in ankylosing spondylitis. Using its own MiXCR run on the 5' RACE reads, TCRdb lists one record per CDR3 protein. The table lists 500,000 to 650,000 distinct CDR3 sequences, roughly 5% of them singletons. The sequenced material came from blood, either unsorted or a sorted T cell fraction (not recorded which). These receptors all stem from a male donor with ankylosing spondylitis. Both conserved end residues are part of each CDR3. D genes are given only for firm matches. A row's size may be missing; if present it is once, few, many or a size class.

d_call: NA; j_call: TRBJ1-4; clone_size: many; v_call: TRBV4-3; cdr3_aa: CASSHGSTATNEKLFF; cdr3_nt: TGCGCCAGCAGCCACGGGTCGACGGCAACTAATGAAAAACTGTTTTTT
d_call: TRBD1; j_call: TRBJ1-2; clone_size: many; v_call: TRBV6-2/TRBV6-3; cdr3_aa: CASSRTGGHGYTF; cdr3_nt: TGTGCCAGCAGTCGGACAGGGGGTCATGGCTACACCTTC
d_call: TRBD1; j_call: TRBJ1-1; clone_size: few; v_call: TRBV2; cdr3_aa: CASTGEVAEAFF; cdr3_nt: TGTGCCAGTACAGGGGAGGTGGCTGAAGCTTTCTTT
d_call: TRBD1; j_call: TRBJ2-7; clone_size: few; v_call: TRBV19; cdr3_aa: CASSMRDRAYEQYF; cdr3_nt: TGTGCCAGTAGTATGAGGGACAGGGCCTACGAGCAGTACTTC
d_call: NA; j_call: TRBJ1-2; clone_size: many; v_call: TRBV5-6; cdr3_aa: CASSELAGNYGYTF; cdr3_nt: TGTGCCAGCAGCGAGTTAGCGGGCAACTATGGCTACACCTTC
d_call: TRBD1; j_call: TRBJ2-2; clone_size: many; v_call: TRBV6-1; cdr3_aa: CASSHDREETDTGELFF; cdr3_nt: TGTGCCAGCAGCCACGACAGGGAAGAGACCGACACCGGGGAGCTGTTTTTT
d_call: NA; j_call: TRBJ1-2; clone_size: NA; v_call: TRBV28; cdr3_aa: CASNTGEGGYTF; cdr3_nt: TGTGCCAGCAACACGGGGGAGGGAGGCTACACCTTC
d_call: TRBD2; j_call: TRBJ2-7; clone_size: NA; v_call: TRBV19; cdr3_aa: CASSIVGTSLGSYEQYF; cdr3_nt: TGTGCCAGTAGTATAGTCGGGACTAGCTTGGGATCCTACGAGCAGTACTTC
d_call: NA; j_call: TRBJ2-1; clone_size: few; v_call: TRBV9; cdr3_aa: CASSNEPGWEQFF; cdr3_nt: TGTGCCAGCAGCAACGAACCAGGGTGGGAGCAGTTCTTC
d_call: NA; j_call: TRBJ2-7; clone_size: many; v_call: TRBV7-2; cdr3_aa: CASSLGVGRGSYEQYF; cdr3_nt: TGTGCCAGCAGCTTAGGGGTCGGGCGCGGTTCCTACGAGCAGTACTTC
d_call: TRBD1; j_call: TRBJ2-7; clone_size: many; v_call: TRBV12-3/TRBV12-4; cdr3_aa: CASTYRGEQYF; cdr3_nt: TGTGCCAGCACCTACAGGGGCGAGCAGTACTTC
d_call: NA; j_call: TRBJ2-2; clone_size: many; v_call: TRBV4-1; cdr3_aa: CASSQILRANTGELFF; cdr3_nt: TGCGCCAGCAGCCAAATCTTACGGGCGAACACCGGGGAGCTGTTTTTT
d_call: TRBD2; j_call: TRBJ2-7; clone_size: NA; v_call: TRBV6-5; cdr3_aa: CASSYSGLAGGTFYEQYF; cdr3_nt: TGTGCCAGCAGTTACTCGGGCCTGGCGGGAGGTACGTTCTACGAGCAGTACTTC
d_call: NA; j_call: TRBJ1-2; clone_size: many; v_call: TRBV5-1; cdr3_aa: CASSLSGLYGYTF; cdr3_nt: TGCGCCAGCAGCTTGTCGGGGCTCTATGGCTACACCTTC
d_call: NA; j_call: TRBJ2-7; clone_size: many; v_call: TRBV10-3; cdr3_aa: CAISRTGTEQYF; cdr3_nt: TGTGCCATCAGTCGGACGGGCACCGAGCAGTACTTC
d_call: TRBD1; j_call: TRBJ1-5; clone_size: many; v_call: TRBV7-2; cdr3_aa: CASSRDREFNQPQHF; cdr3_nt: TGTGCCAGCAGCAGGGACAGGGAATTCAATCAGCCCCAGCATTTT
d_call: NA; j_call: TRBJ1-2; clone_size: many; v_call: TRBV29-1; cdr3_aa: CSVGGDSYGYTF; cdr3_nt: TGCAGCGTTGGGGGAGACTCCTATGGCTACACCTTC
d_call: TRBD2; j_call: TRBJ2-1; clone_size: few; v_call: TRBV4-3; cdr3_aa: CASSQDSTGGPYNEQFF; cdr3_nt: TGCGCCAGCAGCCAAGATTCAACGGGAGGGCCTTACAATGAGCAGTTCTTC
d_call: TRBD2; j_call: TRBJ2-3; clone_size: many; v_call: TRBV29-1; cdr3_aa: CSVGGRSGRATDTQYF; cdr3_nt: TGCAGCGTTGGGGGCCGAAGCGGGAGGGCCACAGATACGCAGTATTTT